These 2 T cell receptor beta chains originate from one sample sequenced in a study of shared clonotypes between healthy human individuals. TCRdb's table, derived via immunoSEQ multiplex PCR, lists solely in-frame clones and lacks some. The profile covers roughly 1,800,000 clones, with over 85% appearing a single time and 0.95% to 1.5% taken by the ten largest. CD8 cells regarded as naive lacked CD45RO, were positively chosen for CCR7, and omitted terminally differentiated effector memory CD45RA+ cells. The sequenced sample was naive CD8+ T cells sorted from blood. The receptors stem from a man between 18 and 29 years old in good health.

V and J are TRBV27 and TRBJ2-1; 7 nucleotides align to TRBD1. The CDR3 totals 14 residues. Germline V lookup: CDR1 MNHEY, CDR2 SMNVEV (reference sequence). The V gene end was trimmed by 6 bases and the J gene end by 6 bases; junction bases not matched to a gene: 8. The CDR3, as DNA: TGTGCCAGCAGCTCGACAGGGCCCGCCAATGAGCAGTTCTTC. Its protein product is CASSSTGPANEQFF.

The CDR3: CASLPVGNTEAFF. The CDR3 DNA reads as TGTGCCAGTCTTCCGGTAGGGAACACTGAAGCTTTCTTT. This chain links TRBV7-9 with TRBJ1-1; D not certain. The V gene's germline CDR1 is SEHNR and CDR2 FQNEAQ (reference sequence). The CDR3 is 13 amino acids. The V and J ends lost 9 bases and 1 base respectively, with 12 bases between them.